The next 23 T cell receptor beta chains were all read from a single sample in a study of blood T cells in healthy people across ages (dated by TCRdb to the mid-2010s). To prepare the library, 5' RACE was applied. This sample was sequenced with an Illumina HiSeq 2500. A second about 7 to 12 cycle PCR used a sample-barcoded 5' primer and a J-beta primer mix. TCRdb trimmed the raw reads at Q25, called clones with MiXCR and kept productive beta chains. Records with the same CDR3 protein are collapsed into one entry carrying the most frequent genes and DNA. Counted in this sample were approximately 810,000 distinct CDR3 sequences; under 35% of them appeared once. 15% to 20% of the sample is taken by the ten largest. Sequencing was done on a sample of blood. These receptors all stem from a woman over 75 in good health.

This clonotype was detected ten times or more. The chain links TRBV7-9 to TRBJ1-2; D is ambiguous. This CDR3 region has 16 residues. Germline CDR1 is SEHNR and CDR2 is FQNEAQ (reference sequence). V shed 3 bases and J shed 4 bases, with 18 bases lying between them. The CDR3 DNA reads TGTGCCAGCAGCTTGGCGGGCCCTTCCGTGGGCTATGGCTACACCTTC. Its translation is CASSLAGPSVGYGYTF. The whole variable domain, filled in from reference TRBV7-9 and TRBJ1-2, reads DTGVSQNPRHKITKRGQNVTFRCDPISEHNRLYWYRQTLGQGPEFLTYFQNEAQLEKSRLLSDRFSAERPKGSFSTLEIQRTEQGDSAMYLCASSLAGPSVGYGYTFGSGTRLTVV.

Concerning this clonotype: Possible read error: a much larger clone is one base away. The chain uses TRBV24-1 and TRBJ1-2; maybe TRBD1 (5 bases). This CDR3 is built from 12 residues. V was trimmed by 5 bases and J by 3 bases, leaving 6 bases between them. CDR1 is KGHDR, CDR2 SFDVKD, per germline. The CDR3 protein is CATSGGDYGYTF. In nucleotides, the CDR3 is TGTGCCACCAGTGGAGGGGACTATGGCTACACCTTC.

This clonotype was seen more than once but under ten times. The chain carries TRBV27 and TRBJ2-3; TRBD1 agrees at 7 bases. The CDR3 is 14 amino acids. Per the germline V gene, CDR1 is MNHEY and CDR2 is SMNVEV (reference sequence). V was clipped by 8 bases and J by 5 bases; unmatched bases: 10. The CDR3, as DNA: TGTGCCAGCTGTATAGAGGGGGCGGGAGATACGCAGTATTTT. Translating gives CASCIEGAGDTQYF.

This clonotype was observed a handful of times. The V gene is TRBV20-1, the J gene TRBJ1-5, with D possibly matching TRBD1 (5 bases). Germline V gene sequence: CDR1 DFQATT, CDR2 SNEGSKA (reference sequence). The length of the CDR3 is 16 residues. V was clipped by 3 bases and J by 2 bases, with 17 bases between them. The CDR3 loop reads CSARRGGGAGNQPQHF. CDR3 DNA: TGCAGTGCTAGGAGGGGTGGAGGCGCGGGCAATCAGCCCCAGCATTTT.

This clonotype showed up just a few times. This sequence joins TRBV6-5 and TRBJ1-1, with D possibly TRBD1 on 5 matching bases. This CDR3 is built from 14 residues. Looked up from germline, CDR1 is MNHEY and CDR2 is SVGAGI. The V gene lost 7 bases and the J gene lost 1 base, with 13 bases spanning the gap. DNA of the CDR3: TGTGCCAGCATGGACAAGGCCGGGAACACTGAAGCTTTCTTT. The encoded protein is CASMDKAGNTEAFF.

The sample holds a few counts of this clonotype. Mismatch with germline at one junction end may stem from a read error. The chain has TRBV3-1 and TRBJ2-1; weak D call: TRBD2 (6 bases). Germline V gives CDR1 LGHDT, CDR2 YNNKEL (reference sequence). This CDR3 is 20 amino acids long. CDR3 region: CASGQEGGAGIPSSYNEQFF. CDR3 nucleotides: TGTGCCAGCGGCCAAGAGGGAGGCGCCGGGATTCCTTCTTCCTACAATGAGCAGTTCTTC.

The gene calls are TRBV7-3 and TRBJ2-6, with D tentatively TRBD1 (5 bases). The ends were cut back, 3 bases at V and 2 bases at J, with 20 bases in the middle. The germline V gene encodes CDR1 SGHTA and CDR2 FQGTGA. This CDR3 is built from 19 residues. As DNA, the CDR3 is TGTGCCAGCAGCTTTGGATTAGGGGCCTGGACCCCTGGGGCCAACGTCCTGACTTTC. Its protein product is CASSFGLGAWTPGANVLTF.

The chain links TRBV7-2 to TRBJ2-3; TRBD2 matches 11 bases. In germline, CDR1 is SGHTA, CDR2 FQGNSA. The CDR3 loop spans 17 amino acids. J was trimmed by 3 bases and V by 1 base; bases with no gene match: 6. Here the CDR3 reads CASSLGLAGLMTDTQYF. The CDR3 bases are TGTGCCAGCAGCTTAGGACTAGCGGGGTTAATGACAGATACGCAGTATTTT.

Comments on this clonotype: A read error may be the cause here, since a much bigger clone is one base away. The rearrangement links TRBV2 to TRBJ2-5; 10 bases fit TRBD2. This CDR3 comprises 13 residues. The junction had 13 bases not matched to a gene; V was cut back by 10 bases and J by 11 bases. Per the germline V gene, CDR1 is SNHLY and CDR2 is FYNNEI. In DNA form, the CDR3 reads TGTGCCACAGAGCGGGGGGGGGACAATGAGCAGTACTTC. As protein: CATERGGDNEQYF.

On this clonotype itself: It may be a read error: a sequence one base away is much more abundant. The chain combines TRBV19 with TRBJ2-5, with 7 bases that match TRBD1. Per the germline V gene, CDR1 is LNHDA and CDR2 is SQIVND (reference sequence). The ends lost 4 bases at V and 1 base at J; junction bases unmatched: 6. This CDR3 is built from 15 residues. The CDR3 DNA reads as TGTGCCAGTAGTACCCGAGGGACAGCCCAAGAGACCCAGTACTTC. It yields the protein CASSTRGTAQETQYF.

There are many counts of this clonotype. V gene TRBV3-1 combines with J gene TRBJ2-3, with D unresolved. Trimming pared 0 bases from V and 7 bases from J, leaving 5 bases between. Germline lookup yields CDR1 LGHDT and CDR2 YNNKEL (reference sequence). This CDR3 region has 12 residues. The CDR3 region has the DNA TGTGCCAGCAGCCAAGAGCGGTATACGCAGTATTTT. Its protein product is CASSQERYTQYF.

A few counts support this clonotype. This chain joins TRBV6-6 and TRBJ2-3; 11 bases match TRBD2. With 5 bases clipped from V and 4 bases from J, the junction kept 8 bases outside the gene matches. The CDR3 runs 16 residues. CDR1 MNHNY and CDR2 SVGAGI come from the germline V gene (reference sequence). DNA of the CDR3: TGTGCCAGCAGTGACCGACTAGCGGGGCGGTCAGATACGCAGTATTTT. This gives the protein CASSDRLAGRSDTQYF.

The V and J genes are TRBV20-1 and TRBJ1-1; no firm D call. The CDR3 spans 12 residues. Germline lookup yields CDR1 DFQATT and CDR2 SNEGSKA (reference sequence). The germline V and J ends were trimmed by 4 bases and 4 bases, with 10 bases remaining between them. The CDR3: CSAIGGSTEAFF. The CDR3 DNA reads as TGCAGTGCTATTGGAGGGAGCACTGAAGCTTTCTTT.

On this clonotype itself: Since a much larger clone is just one base distant, this may be a read error. CDR3 protein: CASRFELYNSPLHF. CDR3 in DNA: TGTGCCAGCAGGTTCGAGCTATATAATTCACCCCTCCACTTT. The V call is TRBV12-3 or TRBV12-4, the J call TRBJ1-6; no clear D. This CDR3 is built from 14 residues. The V end lost 6 bases, the J end lost 4 bases, and 10 bases lay between the germline ends.

The rearrangement uses TRBV5-6 and TRBJ2-2; 8 bases map to TRBD2. The V segment lost 5 bases and the J segment 8 bases; nucleotides outside the gene matches: 8. Germline V gene lookup returns CDR1 SGHDT and CDR2 YYEEEE. The CDR3 runs 14 residues. The CDR3 reads CASREAGALGELFF. Written as DNA, the CDR3 is TGTGCCAGCAGGGAAGCGGGAGCCCTAGGGGAGCTGTTTTTT.

On this clonotype: A much more abundant neighbour one base away suggests this may be a read error. V gene TRBV7-2 combines with J gene TRBJ1-2; D is ambiguous. Trimming left V 3 bases short and J 2 bases short, with 13 bases between. The CDR3 totals 15 residues. The germline V gene encodes CDR1 SGHTA and CDR2 FQGNSA. The CDR3 DNA reads TGTGCCAGCAGCTTGTGGGGAGTTAGGAACTATGGCTACACCTTC. This gives the protein CASSLWGVRNYGYTF.

This clonotype was seen a few times. The chain joins TRBV6-2 or TRBV6-3 to TRBJ1-6; 10 bases line up with TRBD1. The CDR3 covers 16 residues. Looked up from germline, CDR1 is MNHEY and CDR2 is SVGEGT. V was pared by 2 bases and J by 5 bases, with 3 bases of the junction left unmatched. CDR3 region: CASSYSGTGDNSPLHF. The CDR3 DNA sequence: TGTGCCAGCAGTTACAGCGGGACAGGGGATAATTCACCCCTCCACTTT.

The rearrangement links TRBV12-3 or TRBV12-4 to TRBJ2-3; 9 bases line up with TRBD2. The CDR3 totals 18 residues. V was clipped by 2 bases and J by 4 bases; unmatched bases: 13. In DNA form, the CDR3 reads TGTGCCAGCAGTTTATCTGGGACTAGCCAAGCGAACGCAGATACGCAGTATTTT. Its protein product is CASSLSGTSQANADTQYF.

This clonotype was observed a few times. V and J are TRBV28 and TRBJ2-2; TRBD1 aligns across 9 bases. The CDR3 totals 16 residues. CDR1 is MDHEN, CDR2 SYDVKM, per germline. The ends lost 2 bases at V and 7 bases at J; junction bases unmatched: 8. The CDR3 DNA sequence: TGTGCCAGCAGTTTAACCGGGACAGGGCGGTTCGGGGAGCTGTTTTTT. This translates into CASSLTGTGRFGELFF.

This clonotype appeared many times. V and J are TRBV7-2 and TRBJ1-2; D is uncertain. Germline CDR1 reads SGHTA; CDR2 reads FQGNSA. Trimming took off 1 base at V and 6 bases at J, with 9 bases between the two ends. This CDR3 spans 13 amino acids. This chain's CDR3 is CASSLGADHGYTF. CDR3 nucleotide sequence: TGTGCCAGCAGCTTAGGGGCAGATCATGGCTACACCTTC.

This clonotype was picked up many times. The chain employs TRBV9 and TRBJ2-1, with 9 bases aligning to TRBD2. The CDR3 totals 17 residues. CDR1 and CDR2 from the germline V gene are SGDLS and YYNGEE. Trimming cost V 0 bases and J 8 bases; bases outside gene matches: 12. The CDR3 DNA reads TGTGCCAGCAGCGTAGAAAGAGCCGGCGGGGGGGCATATGAGCAGTTCTTC. This codes for CASSVERAGGGAYEQFF.

CDR3 amino acids: CASRDAGSAGANVLTF. The CDR3, as DNA: TGTGCCAGCAGGGACGCAGGGTCCGCTGGGGCCAACGTCCTGACTTTC. The chain carries TRBV7-9 and TRBJ2-6; possible D gene TRBD1, 5 bases. Germline lookup yields CDR1 SEHNR and CDR2 FQNEAQ (reference sequence). With 6 bases removed from V and 2 bases from J, the gap between germline ends came to 14 bases. The CDR3 loop spans 16 amino acids.

This clonotype has a single count. A read error is possible here, since a much larger clone lies one base away. The rearrangement joins TRBV6-2 or TRBV6-3 to TRBJ2-1; 7 positions agree with TRBD2. Per germline, CDR1 MNHEY and CDR2 SVGEGT. The CDR3 extends over 16 amino acids. CDR3 DNA: TGTGCCAGCACGGGGGGAATTGGATACAGCTACAATGAGCAGTCCTTC. As protein: CASTGGIGYSYNEQSF.